This T cell receptor beta chain was obtained from a study of T-cell reconstitution after alpha-beta-depleted transplantation in children. Whole-study findings and limits: Newly generated T cells supplied most T-cell counts and diversity one year post-transplant.

As concerns this clonotype: Its antigen is unidentified.

Preparing the TCRbeta library involved the use of unique molecular identifiers. TCRdb re-called the PCR reads with MiXCR, one entry per CDR3 protein. The sample yields around 450,000 distinct CDR3 sequences, 43% seen once. Trimming cost V 5 bases and J 8 bases; bases outside gene matches: 11. The CDR3 length is 15 residues. Looked up from germline, CDR1 is SEHNR and CDR2 is FQNEAQ (reference sequence). The material was PBMCs, obtained before TCRalphabeta/CD19-depleted stem cell transplant. This receptor was identified in a girl aged 2-15 years with aplastic anemia, due to receive a stem cell transplant. This chain links TRBV7-9 with TRBJ1-4; 7 nucleotides match TRBD1. As DNA, the CDR3 is TGTGCCAGCAGCCCCGCGACAGGGATTTTGGAAAAACTGTTTTTT. This gives the protein CASSPATGILEKLFF.